This T cell receptor (beta chain) was retrieved from a study of shared clonotypes between healthy human individuals. The V end was cut by 5 bases, the J end by 6 bases, with 20 bases between. The CDR3 totals 16 residues. The germline V gene encodes CDR1 SGHAT and CDR2 FQNNGV. The naive CD8 subset, CD45RO-negative cells positively selected for CCR7, excluded terminally differentiated effector memory CD45RA+ cells. Sorted subsets were amplified in replicate PCRs using 200 to 250 ng DNA, tens of thousands of T cell genomes. The assay was immunoSEQ multiplex PCR, and TCRdb's table has in-frame clones only and misses some. The sample yields almost 700,000 clones, under 95% seen once.

This receptor was taken from a man aged 30 to 45 in good health. Sequencing used naive CD8+ T cells sorted from blood. The chain recombines TRBV11-2 with TRBJ1-5, with D uncertain. The DNA of the CDR3 is TGTGCCAGCAGCCCGGGAAAGGGTAGTGTAAGTCAGCCCCAGCATTTT. This encodes CASSPGKGSVSQPQHF.